Listed here are 24 T cell receptor beta chains from one sample, sequenced in a study of shared clonotypes between healthy human individuals. This table comes from immunoSEQ multiplex PCR, and its TCRdb copy is limited to in-frame clones, with some not included. The sample consists of fewer than 600,000 clones, around three quarters of them appearing once. Sequencing used PBMCs. The receptors come from a woman aged 40 to 50 in good health. Some clones in this sample may be carry-over from other donors' samples.

The chain recombines TRBV9 with TRBJ1-3; the D gene is possibly TRBD1 (6 bases). Trimming cost V 3 bases and J 1 base, with 14 bases left between them. The CDR3 consists of 16 residues. The germline gives CDR1 SGDLS, CDR2 YYNGEE. The CDR3 loop reads CASSEPRGESGNTIYF. The CDR3 nucleotides are TGTGCCAGCAGCGAGCCGAGGGGGGAGTCTGGAAACACCATATATTTT.

This clone showed up just once. This rearrangement joins TRBV5-1 to TRBJ2-7; 7 nucleotides line up with TRBD1. Germline V CDR1 and CDR2: SGHRS, YFSETQ. Trimming took 0 bases from V and 2 from J; bases not matched to a gene: 5. The CDR3 has 15 residues. Written as DNA, the CDR3 is TGCGCCAGCAGCTTGGTGGGGACAGAGCCCTACGAGCAGTACTTC. Translation gives CASSLVGTEPYEQYF.

The chain combines TRBV9 with TRBJ1-4; TRBD1 might be the D (6 bases). CDR3 length: 15 amino acids. In germline, CDR1 is SGDLS, CDR2 YYNGEE. Trimming stripped 2 bases from V and 7 bases from J, with 15 bases between. Here the CDR3 reads CASSVRGHVSEKLFF. For the CDR3, the DNA is TGTGCCAGCAGCGTCCGGGGACATGTATCTGAAAAACTGTTTTTT.

The chain links TRBV30 to TRBJ2-7; the D gene is possibly TRBD2 (6 bases). The CDR3 consists of 13 residues. CDR1 GTSNPN and CDR2 SVGIG come from the germline V gene (reference sequence). V was trimmed by 4 bases and J by 1 base, leaving 11 bases between them. The CDR3 loop is CAWKGGISYEQYF. The CDR3 nucleotides are TGTGCCTGGAAGGGCGGGATTTCCTACGAGCAGTACTTC.

This clone came up once. This sequence joins TRBV12-1 and TRBJ2-7; the D segment call TRBD1 is taken from the table without a DNA check. TRBV12-1 is designated a pseudogene. CDR3 length: 16 amino acids. The CDR3 protein is CASRYPGLPPDYEQYF. The CDR3, as DNA: TGTGCCAGCAGGTACCCAGGGCTTCCACCGGACTACGAGCAGTACTTC.

This chain uses TRBV18 with TRBJ1-3; D uncertain. The CDR3 is 14 amino acids. The V and J ends lost 5 bases and 0 bases respectively, with 8 bases between them. Germline V CDR1 and CDR2: KGHSH, LQKENI. For the CDR3, the DNA is TGTGCCAGCTCAAATCGGGGCTCTGGAAACACCATATATTTT. Protein product: CASSNRGSGNTIYF. The complete variable domain, with remaining parts taken from reference TRBV18 and TRBJ1-3, reads NAGVMQNPRHLVRRRGQEARLRCSPMKGHSHVYWYRQLPEEGLKFMVYLQKENIIDESGMPKERFSAEFPKEGPSILRIQQVVRGDSAAYFCASSNRGSGNTIYFGEGSWLTVV.

Of note for this clone: Since a far larger clone is one base different, this is likely a read error. V gene TRBV30 combines with J gene TRBJ1-1; a weak D match, TRBD1 (5 bases). Germline V gene data show CDR1 as GTSNPN and CDR2 as SVGIG (reference sequence). The CDR3 contains 14 residues. V lost 2 bases to trimming and J lost 7 bases, with 17 bases between them. CDR3 residues: CAWSQDGGSNEAFF. Written as DNA, the CDR3 is TGTGCCTGGAGTCAGGACGGGGGGTCCAATGAAGCTTTCTTT.

The chain joins TRBV10-3 to TRBJ2-2; D might be TRBD1 (6 bases). The germline gives CDR1 ENHRY, CDR2 SYGVKD. The V and J ends lost 8 bases and 1 base respectively, with 8 bases between them. The CDR3 extends over 13 amino acids. This chain's CDR3 is CAISTGNTGELFF. The CDR3 DNA is TGTGCCATCTCGACAGGGAACACCGGGGAGCTGTTTTTT.

The chain links TRBV7-2 to TRBJ2-6; D perhaps matches TRBD2 (5 bases). Germline V CDR1 and CDR2: SGHTA, FQGNSA. The CDR3 contains 15 residues. V lost 2 bases, J lost 12 bases, and 17 bases lay in between. The CDR3 DNA reads as TGTGCCAGCAGCTTAAATCGCGGGTCCAACGGCGTCCTGACTTTC. Protein: CASSLNRGSNGVLTF.

This clone was counted once. This chain links TRBV7-9 with TRBJ2-7, with TRBD2 identical over 13 bases. The V gene end was trimmed by 5 bases and the J gene end by 4 bases; junction bases not matched to a gene: 2. Germline CDR1 is SEHNR and CDR2 is FQNEAQ (reference sequence). The CDR3 is 14 residues long. CDR3 sequence reads: CASSLTSGRYEQYF. DNA for the CDR3: TGTGCCAGCAGCCTGACTAGCGGGAGGTACGAGCAGTACTTC.

This sequence joins TRBV19 and TRBJ2-7, with D possibly being TRBD1 (6 bases). The V gene's germline CDR1 is LNHDA and CDR2 SQIVND (reference sequence). V was trimmed by 3 bases and J by 4 bases, leaving 13 bases between them. The CDR3 runs to 14 residues. CDR3 in amino acids: CASSIGRGRYEQYF. The CDR3 DNA is TGTGCCAGTAGTATCGGCAGGGGTCGGTACGAGCAGTACTTC.

Here the CDR3 reads CSVRDGYGYTF. The DNA for the CDR3 is TGCAGCGTTCGGGACGGCTATGGCTACACCTTC. The chain employs TRBV29-1 and TRBJ1-2; tentative D call: TRBD1 (5 bases). Trimming removed 5 bases from V and 4 bases from J, with 8 bases in between. The V gene's germline CDR1 is SQVTM and CDR2 ANQGSEA. This CDR3 comprises 11 residues.

The chain links TRBV19 to TRBJ1-4; 9 bases match TRBD1. The CDR3 spans 15 residues. Germline lookup yields CDR1 LNHDA and CDR2 SQIVND (reference sequence). V lost 3 bases, J lost 5 bases, and 4 bases stayed unmatched. The DNA for the CDR3 is TGTGCCAGTAGTATTTGGACAGGGGCAAATGAAAAACTGTTTTTT. Translating it yields CASSIWTGANEKLFF. Based on the CDR3 plus reference TRBV19 and TRBJ1-4, the full variable domain is DGGITQSPKYLFRKEGQNVTLSCEQNLNHDAMYWYRQDPGQGLRLIYYSQIVNDFQKGDIAEGYSVSREKKESFPLTVTSAQKNPTAFYLCASSIWTGANEKLFFGSGTQLSVL.

J is TRBJ1-2 and V is TRBV28; D remains ambiguous. The CDR3 is made up of 13 amino acids. Germline CDR1 and CDR2: MDHEN and SYDVKM. V was pared by 2 bases and J by 5 bases, with 9 bases between. CDR3 in amino acids: CASSLDVEYGYTF. In DNA form, the CDR3 reads TGTGCCAGCAGTTTAGACGTAGAATATGGCTACACCTTC.

In this sample, this clone turned up a few times. The chain is built from TRBV30 and TRBJ2-7; D not resolved. Trimming left V 3 bases short and J 3 bases short, with 12 bases between. Germline CDR1 GTSNPN, CDR2 SVGIG (reference sequence). There are 13 residues in the CDR3. CDR3 sequence (DNA): TGTGCCTGGAGCACGCGGCAGGACTACGAGCAGTACTTC. It specifies CAWSTRQDYEQYF.

The gene calls are TRBV2 and TRBJ2-5; TRBD1 aligns across 8 bases. J lost 4 bases, V lost 4 bases, and 8 bases had no gene match. CDR3 length equals 15 residues. CDR1 is SNHLY, CDR2 FYNNEI, per germline. The CDR3 protein is CASSGDRGIVETQYF. The CDR3 DNA is TGTGCCAGCAGTGGAGACAGGGGCATAGTAGAGACCCAGTACTTC.

The CDR3 bases are TGTGCCAGCAGCCAAGCTAGCGGGACCCCCAATGAGCAGTTCTTC. It yields the protein CASSQASGTPNEQFF. This chain links TRBV4-2 with TRBJ2-1; 9 bases line up with TRBD2. CDR3 length equals 15 residues. The germline V gene encodes CDR1 LGHNA and CDR2 YNFKEQ. V lost 1 base, J lost 6 bases, and 4 bases stayed unmatched.

This chain uses TRBV19 with TRBJ2-1; 7 positions agree with TRBD1. This CDR3 has 14 residues. V shed 4 bases, J shed 10 bases, and the junction held 10 bases outside the gene matches. The V gene's germline CDR1 is LNHDA and CDR2 SQIVND (reference sequence). DNA of the CDR3: TGTGCCAGTAGTAACCCGGGACAGATAGACGAGCAGTTCTTC. Residues: CASSNPGQIDEQFF.

The chain combines TRBV6-6 with TRBJ2-2; D possibly corresponds to TRBD2 (6 bases). Trimming left V 5 bases short and J 2 bases short, with 6 bases between. CDR1 and CDR2 (germline): MNHNY, SVGAGI (reference sequence). There are 13 residues in the CDR3. This CDR3 is CASSGLNTGELFF. CDR3 DNA sequence: TGTGCCAGCAGTGGACTAAACACCGGGGAGCTGTTTTTT.

This clone was seen repeatedly, ten times or more. This chain links TRBV6-4 with TRBJ2-2; tentatively, D is TRBD1 or TRBD2 (5 bases each). V was shortened by 0 bases and J by 6 bases, with 8 bases between the two germline ends. Germline CDR1 MRHNA, CDR2 SNTAGT. CDR3 length equals 14 residues. Written as DNA, the CDR3 is TGTGCCAGCAGTGACTCTGGGACGCCCGGGGAGCTGTTTTTT. Protein sequence: CASSDSGTPGELFF.

The chain recombines TRBV30 with TRBJ2-1; weak D call: TRBD2 (6 bases). Looked up from germline, CDR1 is GTSNPN and CDR2 is SVGIG (reference sequence). Trimming shortened V by 3 bases and J by 2 bases, and 20 bases separated the two germline ends. The CDR3 contains 17 residues. The CDR3 is CAWRSAGPTLTYNEQFF. The DNA of the CDR3 is TGTGCCTGGAGAAGTGCGGGACCTACCTTAACCTACAATGAGCAGTTCTTC.

The V gene is TRBV7-9, the J gene TRBJ1-4; D not resolved. Germline V lookup: CDR1 SEHNR, CDR2 FQNEAQ (reference sequence). This CDR3 spans 11 amino acids. Trimming shortened V by 7 bases and J by 5 bases, and 5 bases separated the two germline ends. For the CDR3, the DNA is TGTGCCAGCAACAGAAATGAAAAACTGTTTTTT. This codes for CASNRNEKLFF.

The V call is TRBV30, the J call TRBJ2-7, with D perhaps matching TRBD2 (6 bases). Per germline, CDR1 GTSNPN and CDR2 SVGIG (reference sequence). Deletions cut 1 base from V and 2 bases from J, with 15 bases between. The CDR3 sequence is 15 residues long. The CDR3 spells CAWSAQGLPTYEQYF. The CDR3 nucleotides are TGTGCCTGGAGTGCCCAGGGACTGCCGACCTACGAGCAGTACTTC.

This clone was seen a single time. The chain carries TRBV6-6 and TRBJ2-7, with D perhaps TRBD1 (7 bases). V was pared by 7 bases and J by 0 bases, with 16 bases between. CDR3 length: 15 residues. Germline assignment: CDR1 MNHNY and CDR2 SVGAGI (reference sequence). CDR3 bases: TGTGCCAGCACCCCGGGGGACAGCAGCTCCTACGAGCAGTACTTC. Its protein is CASTPGDSSSYEQYF.